What follows are 29 T cell receptor beta chains derived from one specimen sequenced in a study of blood T cells in healthy people across ages. With a J-beta primer mix and a sample-barcoded 5' primer, a second PCR ran 7 to 11 cycles. From the 5' RACE reads, TCRdb called clonotypes with MiXCR, one entry per CDR3 protein. The sample includes roughly 640,000 distinct CDR3 sequences, roughly 30% of them seen just once. The sequenced material came from blood. The receptors shown here come from a woman over 75 in good health.

With regard to this clonotype: At one end the junction does not follow the germline gene, possibly because of a read error. V and J are TRBV9 and TRBJ2-1; TRBD2 matches 7 bases. This CDR3 region has 15 residues. Germline V gives CDR1 SGDLS, CDR2 YYNGEE. This chain's CDR3 is CAGSGDWSSYNERFF. DNA of the CDR3: TGTGCCGGCAGCGGGGACTGGAGCTCCTACAATGAGCGGTTCTTC.

Note on this clonotype: A much larger clonotype is one base distant, so this may be a read error. This chain connects TRBV27 to TRBJ2-1, with 10 positions matching TRBD2. With V trimmed by 5 bases and J by 13 bases, 20 bases remained unmatched. Germline V gene sequence: CDR1 MNHEY, CDR2 SMNVEV (reference sequence). The CDR3 is made up of 17 amino acids. DNA of the CDR3: TGTGCCAGCAGTGCCACTCCACCGGGACTAGCGACCGAGACCCAGTTCTTC. It specifies CASSATPPGLATETQFF.

As regards this clonotype: It may be a read error: a sequence one base away is much more abundant. The rearrangement uses TRBV6-1 and TRBJ2-5, with D perhaps matching TRBD1 or TRBD2 (6 bases each). Germline CDR1 MNHNS, CDR2 SASEGT. CDR3 size: 15 residues. The CDR3 region is CASSLARGGRETRYF. Here the CDR3 DNA reads TGTGCCAGCAGTCTCGCCCGAGGGGGGCGAGAGACCCGGTACTTC.

This clonotype was detected ten times or more. The J gene is TRBJ2-1, the V gene TRBV7-2, with 8 bases aligning to TRBD1. The CDR3 covers 15 residues. V gave up 5 bases and J gave up 7 bases; unmatched junction bases: 10. Germline V CDR1 and CDR2: SGHTA, FQGNSA. The chain's CDR3 is CASSDLGRTGNEQFF. CDR3 in DNA: TGTGCCAGCAGCGACCTAGGCAGGACAGGGAATGAGCAGTTCTTC.

The J gene is TRBJ1-2, the V gene TRBV28, with no clear D. CDR3 size: 14 residues. Trimming pared 4 bases from V and 0 bases from J, leaving 9 bases between. Per the germline V gene, CDR1 is MDHEN and CDR2 is SYDVKM. CDR3 loop: CASSWVDTNYGYTF. CDR3 bases: TGTGCCAGCAGTTGGGTTGACACTAACTATGGCTACACCTTC.

This clonotype was recorded at least ten times. This chain connects TRBV6-6 to TRBJ2-1; D possibly matches TRBD1 or TRBD2 (6 bases each). Trimming took off 0 bases at V and 4 bases at J, with 10 bases between the two ends. The CDR3 totals 15 residues. Germline V lookup: CDR1 MNHNY, CDR2 SVGAGI (reference sequence). The CDR3 coding sequence is TGTGCCAGCAGTTACTCGGGGGCGGGGTACAATGAGCAGTTCTTC. Amino acids: CASSYSGAGYNEQFF.

This clonotype was recorded only once. This chain uses TRBV20-1 with TRBJ1-5; the D gene is possibly TRBD1 (5 bases). The CDR3 is 14 amino acids. Trimming took off 6 bases at V and 1 base at J, with 13 bases between the two ends. Germline CDR1 reads DFQATT; CDR2 reads SNEGSKA (reference sequence). The chain's CDR3 is CSAQPRGSNQPQHF. The CDR3, as DNA: TGCAGTGCCCAACCCCGGGGCAGCAATCAGCCCCAGCATTTT.

This rearrangement joins TRBV3-1 to TRBJ1-2; 10 bases are a match to TRBD1. CDR1 and CDR2 (germline): LGHDT, YNNKEL (reference sequence). The CDR3 contains 18 residues. V lost 3 bases to trimming and J lost 2 bases; unmatched junction nucleotides: 12. The CDR3 is CASSHLRDRGSINYGYTF. The CDR3, as DNA: TGTGCCAGCAGCCACCTCCGGGACAGGGGATCTATCAACTATGGCTACACCTTC.

The genes are TRBV7-3 and TRBJ2-1; perhaps TRBD1 as D (6 bases). V was cut by 3 bases and J by 7 bases, with 13 bases left in between. This CDR3 spans 14 amino acids. Germline V CDR1 and CDR2: SGHTA, FQGTGA. The CDR3 nucleotides read TGTGCCAGCAGCTTCAGGGGAAGGGCTAATGAGCAGTTCTTC. Its translation: CASSFRGRANEQFF.

For this clonotype: This may arise from a read error, as a much more abundant clone is one base away. The chain's CDR3 is CASSLRPRLRGSNQPQHF. The CDR3 bases are TGTGCCAGCAGCTTACGACCACGATTGAGGGGCAGCAATCAGCCCCAGCATTTT. J is TRBJ1-5 and V is TRBV7-2; D possibly corresponds to TRBD1 (5 bases). The CDR3 is 18 amino acids. Trimming stripped 2 bases from V and 1 base from J, with 18 bases between. Germline V gene lookup returns CDR1 SGHTA and CDR2 FQGNSA.

Remarks on this clonotype: A read error may account for a junction end that differs from germline. The V gene is TRBV3-1, the J gene TRBJ2-2; unclear D gene. CDR3 length: 12 amino acids. Germline CDR1 LGHDT, CDR2 YNNKEL (reference sequence). This chain's CDR3 is CANSPPTGELFF. The CDR3 DNA follows: TGTGCCAACAGCCCGCCCACCGGGGAGCTGTTTTTT.

For this clonotype: A clone one base away is much larger, so this may be a read error. J is TRBJ2-1 and V is TRBV3-1; 7 bases map to TRBD2. Germline V lookup: CDR1 LGHDT, CDR2 YNNKEL (reference sequence). V gave up 4 bases and J gave up 5 bases; unmatched junction bases: 5. The CDR3 sequence is 14 residues long. CDR3 protein: CASSRLGGDNEQFF. As DNA, the CDR3 is TGTGCCAGCAGCCGACTTGGGGGGGACAATGAGCAGTTCTTC.

V and J are TRBV4-2 and TRBJ2-1; TRBD2 agrees at 10 bases. J lost 5 bases, V lost 0 bases, and 4 bases had no gene match. The length of the CDR3 is 16 residues. The germline V gene encodes CDR1 LGHNA and CDR2 YNFKEQ. DNA of the CDR3: TGTGCCAGCAGCCAAGAAAGGACTAGCGGACACAATGAGCAGTTCTTC. Its protein product is CASSQERTSGHNEQFF.

This clonotype appeared many times. J is TRBJ2-5 and V is TRBV6-1; tentative D call: TRBD2 (6 bases). The CDR3 totals 14 residues. V was pared by 10 bases and J by 5 bases, with 20 bases between. Germline-derived CDR1 and CDR2 are MNHNS and SASEGT. The DNA of the CDR3 is TGTGCCACCCTATCTGGGGACTTCATTGAGACCCAGTACTTC. Translation: CATLSGDFIETQYF.

This clonotype has at least ten counts. A much bigger clone sits one base away, suggesting this may be a read error. The chain employs TRBV2 and TRBJ2-3; weak D call: TRBD1 (6 bases). V lost 8 bases and J 2 bases, leaving 17 bases between the germline ends. Germline CDR1 is SNHLY and CDR2 is FYNNEI. CDR3 size: 15 residues. The CDR3 spells CASCGWWTATDTQYF. CDR3 nucleotides: TGTGCCAGCTGCGGTTGGTGGACAGCCACAGATACGCAGTATTTT.

This clonotype showed up just a few times. This chain links TRBV7-9 with TRBJ1-4; tentatively, D is TRBD1 (5 bases). The CDR3 length is 18 residues. The germline gives CDR1 SEHNR, CDR2 FQNEAQ (reference sequence). Between the trimmed V and J ends, which lost 5 bases and 0 bases, there was a span of 19 bases. CDR3 nucleotide sequence: TGTGCCAGCAGCCGAAGACAGTTAGTCGTGGCAACTAATGAAAAACTGTTTTTT. As protein: CASSRRQLVVATNEKLFF. The full variable domain, completed using reference TRBV7-9 and TRBJ1-4, is DTGVSQNPRHKITKRGQNVTFRCDPISEHNRLYWYRQTLGQGPEFLTYFQNEAQLEKSRLLSDRFSAERPKGSFSTLEIQRTEQGDSAMYLCASSRRQLVVATNEKLFFGSGTQLSVL.

This clonotype was counted only a few times. The gene calls are TRBV6-1 and TRBJ1-6; TRBD1 is a possible D gene (6 bases). Between the trimmed V and J ends, which lost 8 bases and 5 bases, there was a span of 13 bases. CDR3 length: 14 residues. CDR1 is MNHNS and CDR2 is SASEGT in the germline V gene. The DNA for the CDR3 is TGTGCCAGCTTACAGGGACGCCATAATTCACCCCTCCACTTT. Its translation is CASLQGRHNSPLHF.

This clonotype was observed many times. V usage is TRBV7-9 and J usage is TRBJ1-2; D gene unclear. Germline-derived CDR1 and CDR2 are SEHNR and FQNEAQ (reference sequence). V shed 2 bases and J shed 1 base, with 11 bases lying between them. The CDR3 has 15 amino acids. The CDR3, as DNA: TGTGCCAGCAGCTTATCATCCCAGGATAACTATGGCTACACCTTC. Translating gives CASSLSSQDNYGYTF.

This clonotype was seen repeatedly, ten times or more. V and J are TRBV12-3 or TRBV12-4 and TRBJ2-1; D unclear. This CDR3 comprises 12 residues. V lost 3 bases and J 8 bases, leaving 8 bases between the germline ends. CDR3 loop: CASSLRQDEQFF. The CDR3 DNA follows: TGTGCCAGCAGTTTGCGACAAGATGAGCAGTTCTTC.

The V call is TRBV5-4, the J call TRBJ2-3, with 7 bases identical to TRBD2. The length of the CDR3 is 16 residues. Germline assignment: CDR1 SGHNT and CDR2 YYREEE (reference sequence). V lost 5 bases to trimming and J lost 1 base; unmatched junction nucleotides: 10. CDR3 protein: CASRGEGLRGTDTQYF. CDR3 nucleotide sequence: TGTGCCAGCAGAGGGGAGGGGCTCCGGGGCACAGATACGCAGTATTTT.

The rearrangement uses TRBV6-2 or TRBV6-3 and TRBJ2-3, with a weak D call TRBD1 (5 bases). The germline V gene has CDR1 MNHEY and CDR2 SVGEGT. CDR3 size: 13 residues. The ends were cut back, 10 bases at V and 4 bases at J, with 15 bases in the middle. The CDR3 loop is CATQADTPDTQYF. CDR3 nucleotides: TGTGCCACTCAGGCGGACACCCCAGATACGCAGTATTTT.

Of note for this clonotype: A much larger clone is a single base away; this may be a read error. The rearrangement uses TRBV10-3 and TRBJ2-1; 9 nucleotides match TRBD1. From germline, CDR1 is ENHRY and CDR2 SYGVKD. The CDR3 runs to 15 residues. V shed 1 base, J shed 7 bases, and the junction held 5 bases outside the gene matches. CDR3 region: CAISECDRGKNEQFF. The CDR3 coding sequence is TGTGCCATCAGTGAGTGCGACAGGGGGAAAAATGAGCAGTTCTTC.

This clonotype showed up many times. The rearrangement links TRBV5-1 to TRBJ1-1; the D is unclear. The CDR3 extends over 15 amino acids. Trimming removed 3 bases from V and 5 bases from J, with 17 bases in between. Germline values: CDR1 SGHRS, CDR2 YFSETQ. This chain's CDR3 is CASSSADGLGTEAFF. The CDR3 nucleotides read TGCGCCAGCAGCTCCGCCGACGGTCTGGGGACTGAAGCTTTCTTT.

This clonotype has at least ten counts. V usage is TRBV6-1 and J usage is TRBJ2-1, with 7 bases that match TRBD1. The CDR3 length is 15 residues. CDR1 and CDR2 from the germline V gene are MNHNS and SASEGT. Trimming removed 4 bases from V and 0 bases from J; junction bases left unmatched: 3. CDR3: CASSVQGNSYNEQFF. The DNA of the CDR3 is TGTGCCAGCAGTGTACAGGGGAACTCCTACAATGAGCAGTTCTTC.

The chain links TRBV12-3 or TRBV12-4 to TRBJ2-7, with D maybe TRBD2 (5 bases). The CDR3 extends over 15 amino acids. Trimming took off 5 bases at V and 4 bases at J, with 18 bases between the two ends. DNA of the CDR3: TGTGCCAGCAGTCCAGGAGGACCGGTCTGGTACGAGCAGTACTTC. As protein: CASSPGGPVWYEQYF.

V gene TRBV3-1 combines with J gene TRBJ1-2; no clear D gene. This CDR3 has 15 residues. In germline, CDR1 is LGHDT, CDR2 YNNKEL (reference sequence). The V end lost 0 bases, the J end lost 2 bases, and 10 bases lay between the germline ends. CDR3 loop: CASSQDLAVNYGYTF. The CDR3, as DNA: TGTGCCAGCAGCCAAGATTTGGCCGTAAACTATGGCTACACCTTC.

On this clonotype itself: A much more abundant neighbour one base away suggests this may be a read error. The J gene is TRBJ2-1, the V gene TRBV20-1; TRBD2 aligns across 9 bases. Germline CDR1 DFQATT, CDR2 SNEGSKA (reference sequence). CDR3 length: 14 amino acids. The CDR3 DNA follows: TGCAGTGCTAGAGTTGCGGGGGGGGGCAATGGGCAGTTCTTC. Protein sequence: CSARVAGGGNGQFF.

This clonotype has a count of ten or more. The rearrangement links TRBV4-2 to TRBJ1-2; D is possibly TRBD1 (5 bases). The CDR3 consists of 15 residues. Germline loops: CDR1 LGHNA, CDR2 YNFKEQ. Trimming took off 0 bases at V and 8 bases at J, with 16 bases between the two ends. This CDR3 is CASSQELQGLWGYTF. The DNA for the CDR3 is TGTGCCAGCAGCCAAGAATTGCAGGGTCTATGGGGCTACACCTTC.

This clonotype appeared many times. The chain combines TRBV6-2 or TRBV6-3 with TRBJ1-1; 7 bases are a match to TRBD1. V was pared by 0 bases and J by 6 bases, with 4 bases of the junction left unmatched. Germline-derived CDR1 and CDR2 are MNHEY and SVGEGT. The CDR3 sequence is 14 residues long. The CDR3 bases are TGTGCCAGCAGTTACTCGTTCCAGGGGGCTGAAGCTTTCTTT. Translating gives CASSYSFQGAEAFF.